This TCR beta chain was documented in a study of blood T cell repertoires in COVID-19. About the research overall: The United States, Italy and Spain provided the acute and convalescent COVID-19 samples. Sources were T cells, B-cell-depleted T cells, or PBMCs; the material itself was cDNA or gDNA.

This CDR3 has 16 residues. With 5 bases clipped from V and 6 bases from J, the junction kept 6 bases outside the gene matches. Germline lookup yields CDR1 LNHNV and CDR2 YYDKDF (reference sequence). Authors' processing steps: Estimates of nucleated cell counts were drawn from the amplification of reference gene primers. The table came from immunoSEQ multiplex PCR; TCRdb's copy has only in-frame clones and leaves some out. Clone size and the V and J calls come from that table; the DNA yielded D and trimming. The sample lists under 80,000 clones; over 80% were seen once. This clonotype was obtained from an elderly woman with active COVID-19. The sequenced material came from peripheral blood. V is TRBV15 and J is TRBJ2-1; 14 nucleotides match TRBD2. The CDR3 DNA follows: TGTGCCACCAGCGGAGCCGGGACTAGCGGGGGCAATGAGCAGTTCTTC. This gives the protein CATSGAGTSGGNEQFF.